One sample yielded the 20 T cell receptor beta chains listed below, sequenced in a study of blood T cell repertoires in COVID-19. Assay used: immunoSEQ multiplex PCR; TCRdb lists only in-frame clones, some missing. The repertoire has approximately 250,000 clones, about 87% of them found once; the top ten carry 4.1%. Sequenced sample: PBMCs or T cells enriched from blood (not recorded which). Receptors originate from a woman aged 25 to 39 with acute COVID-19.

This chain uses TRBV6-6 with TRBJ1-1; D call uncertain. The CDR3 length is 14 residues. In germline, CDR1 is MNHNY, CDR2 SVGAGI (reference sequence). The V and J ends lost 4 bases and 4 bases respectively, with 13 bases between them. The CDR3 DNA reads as TGTGCCAGCAGTTTATCCCGGGCGGGCACTGAAGCTTTCTTT. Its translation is CASSLSRAGTEAFF.

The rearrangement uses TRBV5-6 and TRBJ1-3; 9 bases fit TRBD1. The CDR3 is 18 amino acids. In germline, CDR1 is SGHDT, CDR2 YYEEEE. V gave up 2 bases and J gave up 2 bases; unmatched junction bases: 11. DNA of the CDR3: TGTGCCAGCAGCTTAGTGGACAGGGGATTTCGTGCTGGAAACACCATATATTTT. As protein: CASSLVDRGFRAGNTIYF. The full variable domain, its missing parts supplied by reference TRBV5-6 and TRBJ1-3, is DAGVTQSPTHLIKTRGQQVTLRCSPKSGHDTVSWYQQALGQGPQFIFQYYEEEERQRGNFPDRFSGHQFPNYSSELNVNALLLGDSALYLCASSLVDRGFRAGNTIYFGEGSWLTVV.

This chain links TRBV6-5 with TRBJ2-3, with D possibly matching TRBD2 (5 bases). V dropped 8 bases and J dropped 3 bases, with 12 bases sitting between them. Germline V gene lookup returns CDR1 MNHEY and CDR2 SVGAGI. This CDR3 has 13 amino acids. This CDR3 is CASGRVQTDTQYF. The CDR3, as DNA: TGTGCCAGCGGGCGGGTACAAACAGATACGCAGTATTTT.

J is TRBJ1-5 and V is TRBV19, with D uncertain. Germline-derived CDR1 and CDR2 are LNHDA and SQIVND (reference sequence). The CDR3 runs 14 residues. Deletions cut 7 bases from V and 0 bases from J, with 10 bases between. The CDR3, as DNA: TGTGCCAGTACCCCCGGAGGTAGCAATCAGCCCCAGCATTTT. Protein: CASTPGGSNQPQHF.

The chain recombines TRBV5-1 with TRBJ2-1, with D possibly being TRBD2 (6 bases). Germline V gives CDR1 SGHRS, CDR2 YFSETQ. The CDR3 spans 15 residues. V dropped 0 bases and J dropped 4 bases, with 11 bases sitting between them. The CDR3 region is CASSLAAGRYNEQFF. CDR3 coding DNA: TGCGCCAGCAGCTTGGCGGCGGGAAGGTACAATGAGCAGTTCTTC.

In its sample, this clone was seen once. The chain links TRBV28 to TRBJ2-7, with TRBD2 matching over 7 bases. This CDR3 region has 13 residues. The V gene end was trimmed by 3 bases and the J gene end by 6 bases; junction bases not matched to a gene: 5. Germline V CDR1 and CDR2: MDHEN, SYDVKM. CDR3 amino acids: CASSFQAGLEQYF. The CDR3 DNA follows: TGTGCCAGCAGTTTCCAAGCGGGGCTCGAGCAGTACTTC. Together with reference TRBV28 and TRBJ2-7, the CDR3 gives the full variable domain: DVKVTQSSRYLVKRTGEKVFLECVQDMDHENMFWYRQDPGLGLRLIYFSYDVKMKEKGDIPEGYSVSREKKERFSLILESASTNQTSMYLCASSFQAGLEQYFGPGTRLTVT.

The CDR3 DNA reads as TGTGCCAGCAGCTCCCCCTACTACGAGCAGTACTTC. It translates to CASSSPYYEQYF. V and J are TRBV28 and TRBJ2-7; D gene unclear. CDR3 length: 12 amino acids. Looked up from germline, CDR1 is MDHEN and CDR2 is SYDVKM. Trimming cost V 6 bases and J 3 bases, with 9 bases left between them. The full variable domain, in which reference TRBV28 and TRBJ2-7 provide the parts outside the CDR3, is DVKVTQSSRYLVKRTGEKVFLECVQDMDHENMFWYRQDPGLGLRLIYFSYDVKMKEKGDIPEGYSVSREKKERFSLILESASTNQTSMYLCASSSPYYEQYFGPGTRLTVT.

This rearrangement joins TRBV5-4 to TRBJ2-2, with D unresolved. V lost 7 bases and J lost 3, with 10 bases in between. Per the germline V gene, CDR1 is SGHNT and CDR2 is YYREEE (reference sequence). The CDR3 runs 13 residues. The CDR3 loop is CASPFFHTGELFF. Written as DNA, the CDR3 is TGTGCCAGCCCTTTTTTTCACACCGGGGAGCTGTTTTTT.

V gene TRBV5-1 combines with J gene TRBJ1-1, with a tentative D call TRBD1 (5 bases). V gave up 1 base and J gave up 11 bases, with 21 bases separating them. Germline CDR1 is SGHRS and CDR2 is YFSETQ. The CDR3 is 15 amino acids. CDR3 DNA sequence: TGCGCCAGCAGCTTGAGCCCGGGACCGACGGAGGGTGCTTTCTTT. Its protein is CASSLSPGPTEGAFF.

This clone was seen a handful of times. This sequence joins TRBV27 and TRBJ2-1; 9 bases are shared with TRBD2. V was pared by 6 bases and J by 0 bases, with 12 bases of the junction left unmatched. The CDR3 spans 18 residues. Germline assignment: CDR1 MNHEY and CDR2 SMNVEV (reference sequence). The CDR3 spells CASRAHWAGGSSYNEQFF. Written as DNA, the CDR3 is TGTGCCAGCAGGGCACACTGGGCGGGGGGGAGCTCCTACAATGAGCAGTTCTTC.

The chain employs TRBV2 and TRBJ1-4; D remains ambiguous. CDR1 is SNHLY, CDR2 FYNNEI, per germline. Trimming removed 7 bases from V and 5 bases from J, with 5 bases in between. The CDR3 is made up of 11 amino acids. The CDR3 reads CASTLNEKLFF. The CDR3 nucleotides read TGTGCCAGCACCCTAAATGAAAAACTGTTTTTT.

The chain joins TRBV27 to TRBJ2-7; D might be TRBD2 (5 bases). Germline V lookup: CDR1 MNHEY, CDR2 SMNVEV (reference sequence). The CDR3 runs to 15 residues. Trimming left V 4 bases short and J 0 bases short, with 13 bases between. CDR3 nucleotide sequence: TGTGCCAGCAGTTGGGGAGTAATGAGCTCCTACGAGCAGTACTTC. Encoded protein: CASSWGVMSSYEQYF.

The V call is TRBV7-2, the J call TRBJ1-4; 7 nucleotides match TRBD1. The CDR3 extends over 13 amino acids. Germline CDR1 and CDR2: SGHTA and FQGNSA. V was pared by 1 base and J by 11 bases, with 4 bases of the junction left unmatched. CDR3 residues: CASSLGVGQKLFF. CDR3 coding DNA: TGTGCCAGCAGCTTAGGCGTGGGACAGAAACTGTTTTTT.

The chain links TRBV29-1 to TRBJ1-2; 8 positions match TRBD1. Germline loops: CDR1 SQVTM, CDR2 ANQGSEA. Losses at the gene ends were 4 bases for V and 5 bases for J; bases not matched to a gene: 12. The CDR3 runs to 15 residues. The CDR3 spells CSVAAAGQGEYGYTF. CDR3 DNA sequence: TGCAGCGTTGCGGCGGCCGGACAGGGAGAGTATGGCTACACCTTC.

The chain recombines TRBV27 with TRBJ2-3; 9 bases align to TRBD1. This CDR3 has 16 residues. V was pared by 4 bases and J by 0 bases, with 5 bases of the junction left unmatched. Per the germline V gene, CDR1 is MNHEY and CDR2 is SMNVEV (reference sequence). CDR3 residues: CASSSPGTGSTDTQYF. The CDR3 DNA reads TGTGCCAGCAGTTCCCCCGGGACAGGGAGCACAGATACGCAGTATTTT.

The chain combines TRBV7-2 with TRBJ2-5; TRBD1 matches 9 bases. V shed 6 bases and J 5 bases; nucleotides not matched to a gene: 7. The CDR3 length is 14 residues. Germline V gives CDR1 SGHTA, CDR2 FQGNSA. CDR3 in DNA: TGTGCCAGCAGGCCGGGACAGGGACGGGAGACCCAGTACTTC. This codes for CASRPGQGRETQYF.

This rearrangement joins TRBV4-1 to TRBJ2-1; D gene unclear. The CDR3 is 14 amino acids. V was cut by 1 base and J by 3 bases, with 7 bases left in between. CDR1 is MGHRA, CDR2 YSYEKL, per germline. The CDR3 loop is CASSQASSYNEQFF. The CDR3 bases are TGCGCCAGCAGCCAAGCTTCGAGCTACAATGAGCAGTTCTTC.

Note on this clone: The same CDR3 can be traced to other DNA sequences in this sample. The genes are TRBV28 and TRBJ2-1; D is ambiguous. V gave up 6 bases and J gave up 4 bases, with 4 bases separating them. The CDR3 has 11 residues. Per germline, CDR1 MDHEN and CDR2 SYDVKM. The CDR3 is CASSQYNEQFF. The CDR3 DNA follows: TGTGCCAGCAGCCAATACAATGAGCAGTTCTTC. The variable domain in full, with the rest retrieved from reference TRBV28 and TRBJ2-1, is DVKVTQSSRYLVKRTGEKVFLECVQDMDHENMFWYRQDPGLGLRLIYFSYDVKMKEKGDIPEGYSVSREKKERFSLILESASTNQTSMYLCASSQYNEQFFGPGTRLTVL.

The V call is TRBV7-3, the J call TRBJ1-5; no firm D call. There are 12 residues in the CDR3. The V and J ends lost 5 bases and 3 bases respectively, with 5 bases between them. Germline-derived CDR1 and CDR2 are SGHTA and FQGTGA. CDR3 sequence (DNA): TGTGCCAGCAGCCCACACAATCAGCCCCAGCATTTT. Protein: CASSPHNQPQHF.

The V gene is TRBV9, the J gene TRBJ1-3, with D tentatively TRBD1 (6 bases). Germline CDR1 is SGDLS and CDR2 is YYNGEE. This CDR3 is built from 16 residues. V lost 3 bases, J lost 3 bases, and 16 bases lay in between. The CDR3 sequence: CASSGTGWNDGNTIYF. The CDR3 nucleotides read TGTGCCAGCAGCGGTACAGGGTGGAATGATGGAAACACCATATATTTT.